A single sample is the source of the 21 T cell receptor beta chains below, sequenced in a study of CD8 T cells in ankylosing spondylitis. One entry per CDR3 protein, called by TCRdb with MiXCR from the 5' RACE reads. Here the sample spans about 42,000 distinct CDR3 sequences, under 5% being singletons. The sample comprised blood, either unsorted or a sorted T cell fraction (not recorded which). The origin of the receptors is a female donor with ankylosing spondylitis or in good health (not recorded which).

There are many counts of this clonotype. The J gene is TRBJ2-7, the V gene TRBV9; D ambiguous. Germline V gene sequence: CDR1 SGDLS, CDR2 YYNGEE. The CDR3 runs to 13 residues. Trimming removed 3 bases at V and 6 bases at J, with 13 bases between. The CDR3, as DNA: TGTGCCAGCAGCGCGTCTCCTATGGCCGAGCAGTACTTC. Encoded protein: CASSASPMAEQYF.

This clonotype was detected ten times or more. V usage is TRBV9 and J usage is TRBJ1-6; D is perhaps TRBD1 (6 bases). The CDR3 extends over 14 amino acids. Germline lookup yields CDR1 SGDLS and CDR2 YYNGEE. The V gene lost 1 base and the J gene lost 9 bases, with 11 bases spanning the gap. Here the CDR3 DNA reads TGTGCCAGCAGCGTAAGGGGGGCGGGTTCACCCCTCCACTTT. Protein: CASSVRGAGSPLHF.

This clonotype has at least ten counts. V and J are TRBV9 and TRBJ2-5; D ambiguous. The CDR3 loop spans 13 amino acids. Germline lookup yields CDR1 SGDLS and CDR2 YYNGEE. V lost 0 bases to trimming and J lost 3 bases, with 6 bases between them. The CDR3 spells CASSVGAEETQYF. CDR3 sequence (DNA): TGTGCCAGCAGCGTAGGGGCTGAAGAGACCCAGTACTTC.

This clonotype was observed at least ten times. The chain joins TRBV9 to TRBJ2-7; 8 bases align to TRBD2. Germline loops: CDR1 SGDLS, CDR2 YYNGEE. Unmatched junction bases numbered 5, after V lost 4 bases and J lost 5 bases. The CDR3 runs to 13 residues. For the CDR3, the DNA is TGTGCCAGCAGCCCCGGGGGGGGGAACGAGCAGTACTTC. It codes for CASSPGGGNEQYF.

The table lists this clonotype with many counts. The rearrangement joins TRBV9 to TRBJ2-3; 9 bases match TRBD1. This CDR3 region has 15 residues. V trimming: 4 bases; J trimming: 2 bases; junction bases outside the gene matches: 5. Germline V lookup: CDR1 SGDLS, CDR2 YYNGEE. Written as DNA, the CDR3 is TGTGCCAGCAGCCCCGGGACAGGGCCCACAGATACGCAGTATTTT. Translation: CASSPGTGPTDTQYF. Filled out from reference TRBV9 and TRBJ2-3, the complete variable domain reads DSGVTQTPKHLITATGQRVTLRCSPRSGDLSVYWYQQSLDQGLQFLIQYYNGEERAKGNILERFSAQQFPDLHSELNLSSLELGDSALYFCASSPGTGPTDTQYFGPGTRLTVL.

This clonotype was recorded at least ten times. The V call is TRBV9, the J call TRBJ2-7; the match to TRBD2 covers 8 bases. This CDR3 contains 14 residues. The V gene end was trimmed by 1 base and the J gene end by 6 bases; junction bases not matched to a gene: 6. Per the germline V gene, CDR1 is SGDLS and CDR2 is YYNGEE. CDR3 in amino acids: CASSVSAGGSEQYF. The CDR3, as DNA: TGTGCCAGCAGCGTAAGTGCGGGGGGCTCCGAGCAGTACTTC.

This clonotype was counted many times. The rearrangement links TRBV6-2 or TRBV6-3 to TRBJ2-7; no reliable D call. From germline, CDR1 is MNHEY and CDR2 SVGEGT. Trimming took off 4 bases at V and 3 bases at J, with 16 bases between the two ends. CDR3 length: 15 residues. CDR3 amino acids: CASSFDITFNYEQYF. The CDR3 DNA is TGTGCCAGCAGTTTCGACATCACTTTCAACTACGAGCAGTACTTC.

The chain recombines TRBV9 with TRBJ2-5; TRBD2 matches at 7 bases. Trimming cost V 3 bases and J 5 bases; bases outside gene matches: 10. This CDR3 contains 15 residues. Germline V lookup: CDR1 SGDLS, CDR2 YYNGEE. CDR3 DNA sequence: TGTGCCAGCAGCGCAAACAGCGGGGTGGGTGAGACCCAGTACTTC. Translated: CASSANSGVGETQYF.

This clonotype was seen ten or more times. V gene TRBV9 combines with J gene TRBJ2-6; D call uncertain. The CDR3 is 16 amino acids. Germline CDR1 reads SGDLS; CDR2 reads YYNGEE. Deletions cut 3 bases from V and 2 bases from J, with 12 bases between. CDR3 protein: CASSAPDWAGANVLTF. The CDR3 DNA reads TGTGCCAGCAGCGCCCCAGACTGGGCTGGGGCCAACGTCCTGACTTTC.

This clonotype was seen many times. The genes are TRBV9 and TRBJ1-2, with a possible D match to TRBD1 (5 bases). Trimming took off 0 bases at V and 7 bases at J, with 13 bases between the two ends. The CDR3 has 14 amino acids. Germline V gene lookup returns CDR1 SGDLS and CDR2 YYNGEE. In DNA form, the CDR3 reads TGTGCCAGCAGCGTAGCGACAGCCGCTATTGGCTACACCTTC. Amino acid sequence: CASSVATAAIGYTF. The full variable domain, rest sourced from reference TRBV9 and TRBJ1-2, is DSGVTQTPKHLITATGQRVTLRCSPRSGDLSVYWYQQSLDQGLQFLIQYYNGEERAKGNILERFSAQQFPDLHSELNLSSLELGDSALYFCASSVATAAIGYTFGSGTRLTVV.

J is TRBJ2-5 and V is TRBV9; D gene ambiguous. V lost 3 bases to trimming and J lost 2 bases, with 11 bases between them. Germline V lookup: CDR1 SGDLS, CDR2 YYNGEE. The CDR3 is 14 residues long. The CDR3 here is CASSARVSQETQYF. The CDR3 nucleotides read TGTGCCAGCAGCGCCCGGGTGTCACAAGAGACCCAGTACTTC.

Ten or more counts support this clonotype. The CDR3 region is CASSVGSGRGTDTQYF. The CDR3 region has the DNA TGTGCCAGCAGCGTAGGGTCGGGGCGGGGCACAGATACGCAGTATTTT. The chain recombines TRBV9 with TRBJ2-3; D possibly matches TRBD1 or TRBD2 (5 bases each). The germline V gene encodes CDR1 SGDLS and CDR2 YYNGEE. The V end was cut by 0 bases, the J end by 1 base, with 12 bases between. This CDR3 comprises 16 residues.

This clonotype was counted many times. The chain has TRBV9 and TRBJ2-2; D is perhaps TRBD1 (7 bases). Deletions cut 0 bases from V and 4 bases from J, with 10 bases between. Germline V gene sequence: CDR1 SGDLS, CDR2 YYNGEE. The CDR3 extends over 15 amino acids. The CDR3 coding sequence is TGTGCCAGCAGCGTAGCGGAGGGGGCCACCGGGGAGCTGTTTTTT. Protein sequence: CASSVAEGATGELFF.

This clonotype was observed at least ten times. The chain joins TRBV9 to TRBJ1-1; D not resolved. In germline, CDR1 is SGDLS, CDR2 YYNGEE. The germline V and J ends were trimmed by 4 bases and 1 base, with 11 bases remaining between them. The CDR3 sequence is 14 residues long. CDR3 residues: CASSLTDTNTEAFF. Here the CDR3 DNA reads TGTGCCAGCAGCCTGACCGATACGAACACTGAAGCTTTCTTT.

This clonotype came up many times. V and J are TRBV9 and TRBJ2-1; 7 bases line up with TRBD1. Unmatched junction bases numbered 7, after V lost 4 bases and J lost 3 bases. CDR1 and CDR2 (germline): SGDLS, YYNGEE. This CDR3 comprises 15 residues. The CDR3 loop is CASSPRDSYYNEQFF. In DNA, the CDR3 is TGTGCCAGCAGCCCCCGGGACAGCTACTACAATGAGCAGTTCTTC.

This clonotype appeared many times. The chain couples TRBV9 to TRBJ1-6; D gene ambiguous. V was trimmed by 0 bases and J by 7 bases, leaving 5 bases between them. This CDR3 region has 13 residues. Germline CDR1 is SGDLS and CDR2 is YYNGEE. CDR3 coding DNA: TGTGCCAGCAGCGTAGCACAGAATTCACCCCTCCACTTT. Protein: CASSVAQNSPLHF.

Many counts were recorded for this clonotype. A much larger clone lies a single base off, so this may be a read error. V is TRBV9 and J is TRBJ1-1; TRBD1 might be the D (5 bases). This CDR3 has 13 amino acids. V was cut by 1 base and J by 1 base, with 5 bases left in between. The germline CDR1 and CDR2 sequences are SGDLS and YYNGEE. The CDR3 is CASSVQGNTEAFF. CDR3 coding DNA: TGTGCCAGCAGCGTACAGGGGAACACTGAAGCTTTCTTT.

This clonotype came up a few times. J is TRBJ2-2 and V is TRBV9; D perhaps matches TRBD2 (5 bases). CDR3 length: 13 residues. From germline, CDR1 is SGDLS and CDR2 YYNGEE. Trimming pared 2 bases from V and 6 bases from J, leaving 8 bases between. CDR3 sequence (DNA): TGTGCCAGCAGCGTCGGGGTCTCCGGGGAGCTGTTTTTT. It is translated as CASSVGVSGELFF. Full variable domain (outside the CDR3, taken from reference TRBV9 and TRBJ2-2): DSGVTQTPKHLITATGQRVTLRCSPRSGDLSVYWYQQSLDQGLQFLIQYYNGEERAKGNILERFSAQQFPDLHSELNLSSLELGDSALYFCASSVGVSGELFFGEGSRLTVL.

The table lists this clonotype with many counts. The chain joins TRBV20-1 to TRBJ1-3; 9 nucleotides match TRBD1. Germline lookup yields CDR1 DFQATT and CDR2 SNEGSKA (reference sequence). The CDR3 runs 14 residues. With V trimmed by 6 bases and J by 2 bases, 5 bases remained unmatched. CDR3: CSAPDRGTGNTIYF. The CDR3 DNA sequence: TGCAGTGCACCGGACAGGGGAACTGGAAACACCATATATTTT.

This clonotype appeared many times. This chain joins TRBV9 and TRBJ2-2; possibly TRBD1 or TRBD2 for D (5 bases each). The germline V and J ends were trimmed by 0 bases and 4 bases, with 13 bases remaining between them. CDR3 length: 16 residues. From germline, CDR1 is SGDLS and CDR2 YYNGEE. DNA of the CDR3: TGTGCCAGCAGCGTAGTAGCAGGGAGAGCCACCGGGGAGCTGTTTTTT. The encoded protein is CASSVVAGRATGELFF.

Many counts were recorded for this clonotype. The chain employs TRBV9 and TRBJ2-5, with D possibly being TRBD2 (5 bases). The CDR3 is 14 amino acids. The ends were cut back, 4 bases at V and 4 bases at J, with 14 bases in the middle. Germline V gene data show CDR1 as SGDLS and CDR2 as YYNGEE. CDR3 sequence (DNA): TGTGCCAGCAGCCCATATCTAGCCGTAGAGACCCAGTACTTC. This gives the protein CASSPYLAVETQYF.